A selection of T cell receptor beta chains follows, all from one sample in a study of T-cell memory formation after mild COVID-19. TCRdb fed the 5' RACE reads into MiXCR, producing one record per CDR3 protein. Among about 38,000 distinct CDR3 sequences listed, roughly an eighth were seen once. Sequencing used PBMCs or a T cell subset sorted from them (not recorded which). The receptors originated from a man younger than 35 who had mild COVID-19 (a few samples of this study predate the infection). Cell type and time point are not known. Each CDR3 is given with its conserved first and last residue.

V gene	J gene	CDR3 protein
TRBV4-1	TRBJ2-3	CASSPRYVSTDTQYF
TRBV7-3	TRBJ2-3	CASSLVSGGTQYF
TRBV3-1	TRBJ2-5	CASSQRTSWGGETQYF
TRBV28	TRBJ2-1	CASSVVWGNEQFF
TRBV7-3	TRBJ2-2	CASSFTGRGTGELFF
TRBV7-8	TRBJ2-2	CASSRPRGDVNTGELFF
TRBV7-9	TRBJ2-7	CASSSRSSYEQYF
TRBV24-1	TRBJ2-2	CATSDPGQGIGELFF
TRBV4-1	TRBJ1-6	CASSRLVRTDNSPLHF
TRBV7-2	TRBJ1-2	CASSLVAVDGYTF
TRBV6-2/TRBV6-3	TRBJ2-5	CASSPGGPGKETQYF
TRBV7-2	TRBJ2-1	CASSLGGGDRVPQFF
TRBV27	TRBJ2-7	CASSLLISYEQYF
TRBV4-2	TRBJ2-5	CASSPEARETQYF
TRBV20-1	TRBJ2-1	CSARLAGVSYNEQFF
TRBV4-1	TRBJ1-2	CASSQLLTVANYGYTF
TRBV24-1	TRBJ2-7	CATNPAERAYEQYF
TRBV6-4	TRBJ2-3	CASSPATSGGGADTQYF
TRBV7-9	TRBJ1-1	CASSLGAGQTEAFF
TRBV20-1	TRBJ2-3	CSALVQGFTDTQYF
TRBV29-1	TRBJ1-5	CSVGQGGNQPQHF
TRBV18	TRBJ2-3	CASSRTSGRADTQYF
TRBV7-8	TRBJ1-3	CASTEQGAVSGNTIYF
TRBV27	TRBJ2-3	CASSLFPGDTQYF
TRBV12-3/TRBV12-4	TRBJ2-3	CASRPSSTDTQYF
TRBV6-1	TRBJ2-1	CALGLAGGYNEQFF
TRBV7-2	TRBJ1-5	CASSFPERPQHF
TRBV18	TRBJ2-1	CASSEVRSYNEQFF